The next 9 T cell receptor beta chains were all read from a single sample in a study of T cell changes during pregnancy in multiple sclerosis (dated by TCRdb to 2018 to 2020). Libraries were built with the immunoSEQ multiplex PCR assay. This immuneACCESS table, as held by TCRdb, lists in-frame sequences with V and J called but not all clones. Of the missing ones, under half trace to an unresolved V gene in checked studies; the others have no known cause. Present in this sample are tens of thousands of clones, more than 90% of which were seen just once. Roughly 0.39% of the sample is held by the ten biggest clonotypes. Sequences were derived from CD4+ T cells from peripheral blood mononuclear cells, sampled in the second trimester of pregnancy. All receptors come from a female donor with multiple sclerosis, enrolled in a pregnancy study.

The chain uses TRBV18 and TRBJ1-1; D unclear. Per the germline V gene, CDR1 is KGHSH and CDR2 is LQKENI. The CDR3 is 12 amino acids. V was trimmed by 2 bases and J by 11 bases, leaving 12 bases between them. CDR3 residues: CASSPSREEAFF. As DNA, the CDR3 is TGTGCCAGCTCACCATCCCGGGAGGAGGCTTTCTTT.

V is TRBV18 and J is TRBJ2-5, with TRBD1 matching over 8 bases. This CDR3 comprises 14 residues. Looked up from germline, CDR1 is KGHSH and CDR2 is LQKENI. V was pared by 6 bases and J by 5 bases, with 8 bases of the junction left unmatched. CDR3 protein: CASSAGQGLETQYF. The CDR3 region has the DNA TGTGCCAGCTCCGCTGGACAGGGCTTGGAGACCCAGTACTTC.

The rearrangement uses TRBV7-9 and TRBJ1-4, with D perhaps matching TRBD1 (5 bases). Trimming took off 1 base at V and 5 bases at J, with 8 bases between the two ends. The CDR3 runs 14 residues. Per the germline V gene, CDR1 is SEHNR and CDR2 is FQNEAQ (reference sequence). DNA for the CDR3: TGTGCCAGCAGCTTAGAGACAGAGAATGAAAAACTGTTTTTT. Amino acids: CASSLETENEKLFF.

The V gene is TRBV27, the J gene TRBJ2-3; 9 bases line up with TRBD1. CDR1 and CDR2 (germline): MNHEY, SMNVEV (reference sequence). Germline trimming cut 6 bases from V and 2 bases from J; bases unmatched to any gene: 3. This CDR3 has 14 residues. The CDR3 loop is CASSRDRVTDTQYF. CDR3 nucleotide sequence: TGTGCCAGCAGCCGGGACAGGGTCACAGATACGCAGTATTTT.

The J gene is TRBJ1-4, the V gene TRBV5-1; D not certain. Trimming stripped 0 bases from V and 0 bases from J, with 9 bases between. From germline, CDR1 is SGHRS and CDR2 YFSETQ. This CDR3 spans 16 amino acids. In DNA, the CDR3 is TGCGCCAGCAGCTTGGGGGTCGGAGCAACTAATGAAAAACTGTTTTTT. This translates into CASSLGVGATNEKLFF.

V gene TRBV7-4 combines with J gene TRBJ1-5, with D maybe TRBD1 (5 bases). The CDR3 totals 16 residues. Between the trimmed V and J ends, which lost 3 bases and 3 bases, there was a span of 15 bases. The germline CDR1 and CDR2 sequences are SGHVT and SQSDAQ. CDR3 DNA: TGTGCCAGCAGCTTCATCAGGGTCCAAAACAATCAGCCCCAGCATTTT. This encodes CASSFIRVQNNQPQHF.

The V and J genes are TRBV7-2 and TRBJ2-7; a possible D gene is TRBD1 (5 bases). The V end lost 1 base, the J end lost 3 bases, and 10 bases lay between the germline ends. The CDR3 contains 14 residues. The germline gives CDR1 SGHTA, CDR2 FQGNSA. The DNA for the CDR3 is TGTGCCAGCAGCTTAGTAAGGGGTCACTACGAGCAGTACTTC. As protein: CASSLVRGHYEQYF.

J is TRBJ1-4 and V is TRBV7-9; D possibly corresponds to TRBD1 (6 bases). The CDR3 sequence is 14 residues long. Germline CDR1 and CDR2: SEHNR and FQNEAQ (reference sequence). V lost 4 bases, J lost 8 bases, and 14 bases lay in between. The CDR3 loop is CASSSAGAREKLFF. The CDR3 DNA follows: TGTGCCAGCAGCTCGGCGGGGGCGCGAGAAAAACTGTTTTTT.

This chain joins TRBV7-8 and TRBJ2-2; no clear D gene. The CDR3 is made up of 12 amino acids. From germline, CDR1 is SGHVS and CDR2 FQNEAQ. The V end lost 3 bases, the J end lost 6 bases, and 5 bases lay between the germline ends. The CDR3 loop reads CASSFPSGELFF. For the CDR3, the DNA is TGTGCCAGCAGCTTTCCTTCCGGGGAGCTGTTTTTT.